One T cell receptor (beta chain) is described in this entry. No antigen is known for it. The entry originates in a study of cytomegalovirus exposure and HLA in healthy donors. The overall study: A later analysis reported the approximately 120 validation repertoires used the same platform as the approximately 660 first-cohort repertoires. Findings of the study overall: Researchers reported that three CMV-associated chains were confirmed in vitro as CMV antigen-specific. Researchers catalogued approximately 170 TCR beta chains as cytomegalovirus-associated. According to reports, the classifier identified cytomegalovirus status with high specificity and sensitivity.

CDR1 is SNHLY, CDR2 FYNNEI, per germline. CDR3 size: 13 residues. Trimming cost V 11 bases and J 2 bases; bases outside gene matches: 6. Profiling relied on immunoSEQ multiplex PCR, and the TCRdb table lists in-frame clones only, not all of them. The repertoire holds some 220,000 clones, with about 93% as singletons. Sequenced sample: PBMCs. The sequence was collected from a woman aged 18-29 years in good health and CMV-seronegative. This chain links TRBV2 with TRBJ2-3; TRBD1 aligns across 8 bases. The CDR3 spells CAGGTGLTDTQYF. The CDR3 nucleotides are TGTGCCGGCGGGACAGGCCTCACAGATACGCAGTATTTT.